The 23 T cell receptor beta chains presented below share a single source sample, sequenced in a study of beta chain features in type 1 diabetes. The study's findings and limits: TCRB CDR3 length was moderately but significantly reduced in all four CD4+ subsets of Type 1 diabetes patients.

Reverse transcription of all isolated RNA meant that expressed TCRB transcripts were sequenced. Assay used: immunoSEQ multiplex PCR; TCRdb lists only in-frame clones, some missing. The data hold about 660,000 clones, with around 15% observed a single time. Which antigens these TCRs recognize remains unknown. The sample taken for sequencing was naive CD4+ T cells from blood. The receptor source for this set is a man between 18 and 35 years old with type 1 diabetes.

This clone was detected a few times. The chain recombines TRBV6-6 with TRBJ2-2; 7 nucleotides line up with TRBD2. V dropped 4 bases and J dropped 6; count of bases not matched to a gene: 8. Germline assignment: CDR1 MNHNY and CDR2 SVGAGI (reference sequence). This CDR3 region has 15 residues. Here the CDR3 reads CASSLGGGVAGELFF. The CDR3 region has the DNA TGTGCCAGCAGTTTGGGCGGGGGAGTGGCCGGGGAGCTGTTTTTT.

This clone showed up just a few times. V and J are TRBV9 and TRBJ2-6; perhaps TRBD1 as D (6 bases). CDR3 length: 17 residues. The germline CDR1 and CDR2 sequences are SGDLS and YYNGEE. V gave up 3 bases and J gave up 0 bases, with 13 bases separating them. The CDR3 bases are TGTGCCAGCAGCGCTCAAACCAGGGGCTCTGGGGCCAACGTCCTGACTTTC. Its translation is CASSAQTRGSGANVLTF.

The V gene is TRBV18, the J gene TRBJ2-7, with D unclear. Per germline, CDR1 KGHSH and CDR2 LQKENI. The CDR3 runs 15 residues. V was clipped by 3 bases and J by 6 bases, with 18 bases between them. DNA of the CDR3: TGTGCCAGCTCACCCGGACGGCTTAACTTGGTCGAGCAGTACTTC. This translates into CASSPGRLNLVEQYF.

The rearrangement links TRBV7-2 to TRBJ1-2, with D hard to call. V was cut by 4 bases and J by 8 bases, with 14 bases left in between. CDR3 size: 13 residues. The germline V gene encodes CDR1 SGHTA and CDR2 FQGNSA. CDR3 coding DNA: TGTGCCAGCAGCTCTGGTTCAGGCATCGGCTACACCTTC. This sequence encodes CASSSGSGIGYTF.

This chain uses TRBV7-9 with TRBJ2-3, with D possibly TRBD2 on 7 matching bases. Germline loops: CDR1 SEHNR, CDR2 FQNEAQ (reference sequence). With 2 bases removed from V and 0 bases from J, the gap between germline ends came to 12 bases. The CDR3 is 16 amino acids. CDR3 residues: CASSLFAGASTDTQYF. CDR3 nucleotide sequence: TGTGCCAGCAGCTTATTTGCGGGGGCCAGCACAGATACGCAGTATTTT.

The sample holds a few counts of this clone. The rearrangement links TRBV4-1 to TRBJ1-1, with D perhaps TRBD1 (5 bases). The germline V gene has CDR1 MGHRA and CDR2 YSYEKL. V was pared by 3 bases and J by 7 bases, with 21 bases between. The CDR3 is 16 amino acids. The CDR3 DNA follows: TGCGCCAGCAGCCAGCTCAGGGTAGGGATCCACAGTGAAGCTTTCTTT. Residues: CASSQLRVGIHSEAFF.

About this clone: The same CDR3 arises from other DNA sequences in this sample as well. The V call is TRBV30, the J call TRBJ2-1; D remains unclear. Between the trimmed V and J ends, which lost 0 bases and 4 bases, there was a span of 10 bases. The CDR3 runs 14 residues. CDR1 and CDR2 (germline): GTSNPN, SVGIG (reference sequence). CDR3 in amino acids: CAWSVRVSYNEQFF. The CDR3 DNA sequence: TGTGCCTGGAGTGTAAGGGTTTCATACAATGAGCAGTTCTTC.

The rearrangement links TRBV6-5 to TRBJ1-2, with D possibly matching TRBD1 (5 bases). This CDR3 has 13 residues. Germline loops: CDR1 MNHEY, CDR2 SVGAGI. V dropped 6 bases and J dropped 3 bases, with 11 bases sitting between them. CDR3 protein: CASRVRDDYGYTF. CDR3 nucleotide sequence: TGTGCCAGCAGGGTCAGGGACGACTATGGCTACACCTTC.

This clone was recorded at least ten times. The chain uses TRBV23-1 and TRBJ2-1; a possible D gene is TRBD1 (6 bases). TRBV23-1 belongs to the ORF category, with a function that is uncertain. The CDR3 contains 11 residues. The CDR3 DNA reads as TGCGAAGGGGGCTCCTACAATGAGCAGTTCTTC. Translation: CEGGSYNEQFF.

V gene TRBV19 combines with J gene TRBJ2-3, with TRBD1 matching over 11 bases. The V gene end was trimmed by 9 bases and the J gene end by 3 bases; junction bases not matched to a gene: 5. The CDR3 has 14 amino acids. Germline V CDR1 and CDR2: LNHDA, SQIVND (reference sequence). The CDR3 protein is CASSDRGLTDTQYF. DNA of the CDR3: TGTGCCAGCTCGGACAGGGGGCTGACAGATACGCAGTATTTT.

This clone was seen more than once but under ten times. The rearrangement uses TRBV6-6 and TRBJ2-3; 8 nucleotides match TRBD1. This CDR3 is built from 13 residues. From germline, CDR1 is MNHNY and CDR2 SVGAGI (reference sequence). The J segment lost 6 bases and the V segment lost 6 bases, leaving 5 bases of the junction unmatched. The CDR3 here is CASRSGGGDTQYF. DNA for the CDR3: TGTGCCAGCAGATCAGGGGGCGGTGATACGCAGTATTTT.

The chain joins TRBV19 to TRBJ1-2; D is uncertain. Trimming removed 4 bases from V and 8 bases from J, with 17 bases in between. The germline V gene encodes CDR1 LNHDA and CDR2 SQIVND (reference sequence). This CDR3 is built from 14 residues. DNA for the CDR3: TGTGCCAGTAGTAACTTCCCCAGGTTCGGAGGCTACACCTTC. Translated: CASSNFPRFGGYTF.

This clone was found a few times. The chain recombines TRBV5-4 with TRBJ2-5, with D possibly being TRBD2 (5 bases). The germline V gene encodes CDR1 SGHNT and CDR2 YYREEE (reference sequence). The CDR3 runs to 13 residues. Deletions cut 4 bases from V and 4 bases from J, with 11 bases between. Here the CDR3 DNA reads TGTGCCAGCAGCCCCCACGGAGGAGAGACCCAGTACTTC. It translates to CASSPHGGETQYF. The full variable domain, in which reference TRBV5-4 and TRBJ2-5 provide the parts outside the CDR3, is ETGVTQSPTHLIKTRGQQVTLRCSSQSGHNTVSWYQQALGQGPQFIFQYYREEENGRGNFPPRFSGLQFPNYSSELNVNALELDDSALYLCASSPHGGETQYFGPGTRLLVL.

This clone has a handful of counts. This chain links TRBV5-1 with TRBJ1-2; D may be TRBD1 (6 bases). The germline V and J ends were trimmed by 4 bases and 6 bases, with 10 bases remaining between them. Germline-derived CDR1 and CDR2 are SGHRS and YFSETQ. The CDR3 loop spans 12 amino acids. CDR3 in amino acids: CASSVQGHGYTF. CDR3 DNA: TGCGCCAGCAGCGTCCAGGGGCATGGCTACACCTTC.

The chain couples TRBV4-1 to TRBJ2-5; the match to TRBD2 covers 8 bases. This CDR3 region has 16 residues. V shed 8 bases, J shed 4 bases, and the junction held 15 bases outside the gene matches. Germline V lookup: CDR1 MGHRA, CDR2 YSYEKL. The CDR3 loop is CASGTPFSGRGETQYF. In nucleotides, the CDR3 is TGCGCCAGCGGTACCCCTTTCAGCGGGAGAGGAGAGACCCAGTACTTC.

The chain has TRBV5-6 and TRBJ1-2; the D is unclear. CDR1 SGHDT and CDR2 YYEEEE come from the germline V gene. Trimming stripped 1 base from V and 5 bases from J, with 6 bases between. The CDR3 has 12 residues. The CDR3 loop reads CASSLSQYGYTF. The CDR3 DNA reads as TGTGCCAGCAGCTTGTCGCAGTATGGCTACACCTTC.

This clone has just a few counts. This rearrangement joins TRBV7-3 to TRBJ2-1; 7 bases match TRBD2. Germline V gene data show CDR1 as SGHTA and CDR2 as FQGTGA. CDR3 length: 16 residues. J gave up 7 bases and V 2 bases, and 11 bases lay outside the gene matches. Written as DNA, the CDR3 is TGTGCCAGCAGCTTATCACTAGCGACCCATCGGAATGAGCAGTTCTTC. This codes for CASSLSLATHRNEQFF.

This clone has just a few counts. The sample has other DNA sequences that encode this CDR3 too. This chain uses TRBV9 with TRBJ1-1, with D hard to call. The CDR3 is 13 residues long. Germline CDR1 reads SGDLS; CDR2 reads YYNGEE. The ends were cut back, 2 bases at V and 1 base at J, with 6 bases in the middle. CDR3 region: CASSVTENTEAFF. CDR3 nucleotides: TGTGCCAGCAGCGTGACGGAGAACACTGAAGCTTTCTTT.

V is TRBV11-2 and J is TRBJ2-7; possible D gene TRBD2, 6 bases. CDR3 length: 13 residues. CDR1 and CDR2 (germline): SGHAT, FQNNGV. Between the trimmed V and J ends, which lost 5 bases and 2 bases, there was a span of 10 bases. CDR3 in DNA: TGTGCCAGCAGCCCACTAGCCGCCTACGAGCAGTACTTC. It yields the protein CASSPLAAYEQYF.

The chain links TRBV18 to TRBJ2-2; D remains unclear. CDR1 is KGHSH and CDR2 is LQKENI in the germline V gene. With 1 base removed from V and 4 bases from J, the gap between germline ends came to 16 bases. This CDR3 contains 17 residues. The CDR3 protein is CASSPLAIRYSTGELFF. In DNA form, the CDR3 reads TGTGCCAGCTCACCACTCGCGATAAGATATAGCACCGGGGAGCTGTTTTTT.

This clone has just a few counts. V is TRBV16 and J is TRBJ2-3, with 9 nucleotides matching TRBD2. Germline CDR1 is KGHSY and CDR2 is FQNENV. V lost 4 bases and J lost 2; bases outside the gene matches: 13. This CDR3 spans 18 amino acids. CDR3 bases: TGTGCCAGCAGCCCCCCCCAGGGACTAGCAGTTTTCACAGATACGCAGTATTTT. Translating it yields CASSPPQGLAVFTDTQYF.

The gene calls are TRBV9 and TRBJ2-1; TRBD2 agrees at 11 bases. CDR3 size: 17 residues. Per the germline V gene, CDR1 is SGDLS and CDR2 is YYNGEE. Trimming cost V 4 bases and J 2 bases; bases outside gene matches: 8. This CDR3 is CASSPQPTSGAYNEQFF. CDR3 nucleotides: TGTGCCAGCAGCCCCCAACCGACTAGCGGGGCCTACAATGAGCAGTTCTTC.

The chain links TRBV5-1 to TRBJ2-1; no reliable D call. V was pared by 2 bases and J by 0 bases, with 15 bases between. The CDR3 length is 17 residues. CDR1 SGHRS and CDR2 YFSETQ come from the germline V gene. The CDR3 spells CASSFPDTGTSYNEQFF. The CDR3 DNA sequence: TGCGCCAGCAGCTTTCCCGACACCGGTACCTCCTACAATGAGCAGTTCTTC.